A selection of T cell receptor beta chains follows, all from one sample in a study of blood T cells in healthy people across ages. Each CDR3 protein is one row after TCRdb ran MiXCR on the 5' RACE reads. The sample carries hundreds of thousands of distinct CDR3 sequences, 40% to 50% recorded once. Input material: blood. Receptors originate from a man aged 55-75 years in good health. CDR3s leave out the opening cysteine and the closing phenylalanine or tryptophan. A D gene is named only where the DNA matches it firmly.

D: .
V: TRBV3-1
J: .
CDR3: ASSQDWARASETQY

D: TRBD2
V: TRBV11-2
J: TRBJ2-7
CDR3: ASSLYSSGGSSYEQY

D: .
V: TRBV6-5
J: TRBJ1-1
CDR3: ASKNDRNTEAF

D: TRBD1
V: TRBV7-6
J: TRBJ1-5
CDR3: ASSQSLTGGVSNQPQH

D: .
V: TRBV21-1
J: TRBJ1-5
CDR3: ASSIGTGNQPQH

D: TRBD1
V: TRBV3-1
J: TRBJ1-5
CDR3: ASSQGGTGRTQPQH

D: .
V: TRBV6-1
J: .
CDR3: ASSEAAGPIFEQY

D: .
V: TRBV7-9
J: TRBJ2-5
CDR3: ASSESLETQY

D: .
V: TRBV6-2/TRBV6-3
J: TRBJ2-5
CDR3: ASSYRLASGNEQY

D: .
V: TRBV2
J: TRBJ1-1
CDR3: ASSESRTGRNTEAF

D: .
V: TRBV7-9
J: TRBJ1-2
CDR3: ASSTWTALGYT

D: TRBD2
V: TRBV7-2
J: TRBJ2-3
CDR3: ASSSQAGGARDTQY

D: TRBD2
V: TRBV6-6
J: TRBJ2-7
CDR3: ASSPAGGFSYEQY

D: .
V: TRBV20-1
J: TRBJ2-5
CDR3: SARLASRETQY

D: TRBD2
V: TRBV6-2/TRBV6-3
J: TRBJ2-7
CDR3: ASTPKRGGGVGYEQY

D: .
V: TRBV5-1
J: TRBJ2-6
CDR3: ASSGGGEANVLT

D: TRBD2
V: TRBV3-1
J: TRBJ2-7
CDR3: ASSQDSAGGREQY

D: TRBD1
V: TRBV4-1
J: TRBJ2-7
CDR3: ASSRNRGQSYEQY